What follows is one T cell receptor (beta chain) and its context. The data derive from a study of control samples from healthy donors and cancer patients. Data came from immunoSEQ multiplex PCR; TCRdb stores just in-frame clones and leaves some out. This sample has 100,000 to 150,000 clones, with more than 75% found just once. V was pared by 8 bases and J by 1 base, with 6 bases of the junction left unmatched. Germline assignment: CDR1 MDHEN and CDR2 SYDVKM. This CDR3 comprises 15 residues. The receptor's source is a man aged 18-30 years in good health. Sequencing input: blood. V usage is TRBV28 and J usage is TRBJ1-1; 11 bases fit TRBD1. The CDR3 DNA follows: TGTGCCAGCTTGGGACAGGGGGTTGGGAACACTGAAGCTTTCTTT. Protein: CASLGQGVGNTEAFF. Drawing the rest from reference TRBV28 and TRBJ1-1, the complete variable domain is DVKVTQSSRYLVKRTGEKVFLECVQDMDHENMFWYRQDPGLGLRLIYFSYDVKMKEKGDIPEGYSVSREKKERFSLILESASTNQTSMYLCASLGQGVGNTEAFFGQGTRLTVV.